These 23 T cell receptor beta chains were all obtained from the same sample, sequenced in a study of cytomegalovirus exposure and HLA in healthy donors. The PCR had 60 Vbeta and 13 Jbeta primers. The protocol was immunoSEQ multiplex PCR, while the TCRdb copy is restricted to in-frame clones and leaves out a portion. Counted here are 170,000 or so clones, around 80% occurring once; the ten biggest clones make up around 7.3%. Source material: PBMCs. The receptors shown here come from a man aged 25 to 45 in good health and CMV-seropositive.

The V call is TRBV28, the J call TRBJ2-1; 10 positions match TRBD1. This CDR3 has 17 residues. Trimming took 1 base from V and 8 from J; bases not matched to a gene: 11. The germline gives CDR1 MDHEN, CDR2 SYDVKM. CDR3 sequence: CASSLSRLGTGVHEQFF. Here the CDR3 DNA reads TGTGCCAGCAGTTTATCGCGGCTCGGGACAGGGGTGCATGAGCAGTTCTTC.

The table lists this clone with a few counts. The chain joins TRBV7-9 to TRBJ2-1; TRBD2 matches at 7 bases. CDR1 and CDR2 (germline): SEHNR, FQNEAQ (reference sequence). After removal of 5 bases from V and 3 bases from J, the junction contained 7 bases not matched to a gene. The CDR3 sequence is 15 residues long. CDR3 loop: CASSPASGVYNEQFF. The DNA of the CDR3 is TGTGCCAGCAGCCCAGCTAGCGGAGTCTACAATGAGCAGTTCTTC. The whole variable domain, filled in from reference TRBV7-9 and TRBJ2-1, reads DTGVSQNPRHKITKRGQNVTFRCDPISEHNRLYWYRQTLGQGPEFLTYFQNEAQLEKSRLLSDRFSAERPKGSFSTLEIQRTEQGDSAMYLCASSPASGVYNEQFFGPGTRLTVL.

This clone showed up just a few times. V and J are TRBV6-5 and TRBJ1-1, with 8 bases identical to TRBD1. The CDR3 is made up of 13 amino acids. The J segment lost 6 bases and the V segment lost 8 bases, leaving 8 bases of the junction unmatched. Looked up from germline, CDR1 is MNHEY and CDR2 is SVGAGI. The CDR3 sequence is CASGQGSLSEAFF. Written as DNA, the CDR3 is TGTGCCAGCGGACAGGGAAGTTTGTCTGAAGCTTTCTTT.

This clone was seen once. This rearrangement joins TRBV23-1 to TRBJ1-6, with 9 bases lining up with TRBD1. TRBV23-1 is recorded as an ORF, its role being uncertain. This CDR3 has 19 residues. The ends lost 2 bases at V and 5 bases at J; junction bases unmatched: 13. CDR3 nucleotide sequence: TGCGCCAGCAGTCAAATCCCCGCCCCGACAGGGGGGGATAATTCACCCCTCCACTTT. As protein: CASSQIPAPTGGDNSPLHF.

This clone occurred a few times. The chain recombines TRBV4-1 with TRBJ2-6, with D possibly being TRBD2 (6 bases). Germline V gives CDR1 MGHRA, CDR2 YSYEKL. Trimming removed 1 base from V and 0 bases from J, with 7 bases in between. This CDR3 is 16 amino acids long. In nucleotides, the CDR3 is TGCGCCAGCAGCCAAGGGCGGGGCTCTGGGGCCAACGTCCTGACTTTC. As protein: CASSQGRGSGANVLTF.

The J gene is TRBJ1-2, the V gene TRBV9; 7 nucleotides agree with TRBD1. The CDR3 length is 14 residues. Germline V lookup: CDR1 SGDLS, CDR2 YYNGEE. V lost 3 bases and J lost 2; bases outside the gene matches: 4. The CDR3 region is CASSAGTDNYGYTF. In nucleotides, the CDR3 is TGTGCCAGCAGCGCCGGGACAGACAACTATGGCTACACCTTC.

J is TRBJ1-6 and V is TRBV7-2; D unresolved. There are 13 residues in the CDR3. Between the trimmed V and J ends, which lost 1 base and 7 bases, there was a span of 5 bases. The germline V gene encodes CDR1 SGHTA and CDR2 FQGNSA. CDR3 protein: CASSLVANSPLHF. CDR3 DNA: TGTGCCAGCAGCTTAGTGGCAAATTCACCCCTCCACTTT.

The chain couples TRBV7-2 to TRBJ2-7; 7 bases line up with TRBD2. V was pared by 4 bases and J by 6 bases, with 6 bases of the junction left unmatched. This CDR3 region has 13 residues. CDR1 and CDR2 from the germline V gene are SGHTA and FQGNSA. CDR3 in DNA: TGTGCCAGCAGCTCCCCTTGGGGGGGCGAGCAGTACTTC. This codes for CASSSPWGGEQYF.

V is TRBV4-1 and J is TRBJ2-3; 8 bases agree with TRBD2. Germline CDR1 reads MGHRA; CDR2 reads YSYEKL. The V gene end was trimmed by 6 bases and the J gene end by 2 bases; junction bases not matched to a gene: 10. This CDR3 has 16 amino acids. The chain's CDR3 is CASSRVLAAPTDTQYF. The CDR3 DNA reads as TGCGCCAGCAGTCGTGTACTAGCGGCCCCCACAGATACGCAGTATTTT.

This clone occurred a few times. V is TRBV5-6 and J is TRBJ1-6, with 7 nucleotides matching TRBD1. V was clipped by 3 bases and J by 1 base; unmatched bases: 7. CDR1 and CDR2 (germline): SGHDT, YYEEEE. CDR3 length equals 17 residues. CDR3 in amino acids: CASSSPQGISYNSPLHF. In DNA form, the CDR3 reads TGTGCCAGCAGCTCGCCACAGGGGATTTCCTATAATTCACCCCTCCACTTT.

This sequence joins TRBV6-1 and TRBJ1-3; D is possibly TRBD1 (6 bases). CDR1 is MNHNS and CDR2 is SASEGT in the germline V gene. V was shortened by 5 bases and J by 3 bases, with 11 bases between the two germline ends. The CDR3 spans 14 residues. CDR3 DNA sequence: TGTGCCAGCAGTATGAGGGACATTGGAAACACCATATATTTT. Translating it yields CASSMRDIGNTIYF.

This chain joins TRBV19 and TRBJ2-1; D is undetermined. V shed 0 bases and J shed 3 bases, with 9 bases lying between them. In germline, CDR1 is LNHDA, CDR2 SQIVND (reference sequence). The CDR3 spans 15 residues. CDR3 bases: TGTGCCAGTAGTATAGATCACGGCGGCTACAATGAGCAGTTCTTC. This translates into CASSIDHGGYNEQFF.

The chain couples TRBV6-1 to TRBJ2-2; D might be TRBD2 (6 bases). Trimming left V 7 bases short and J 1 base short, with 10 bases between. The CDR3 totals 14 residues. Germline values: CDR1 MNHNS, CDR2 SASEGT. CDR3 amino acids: CASTLSGNTGELFF. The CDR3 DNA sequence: TGTGCCAGCACCCTTAGCGGGAACACCGGGGAGCTGTTTTTT.

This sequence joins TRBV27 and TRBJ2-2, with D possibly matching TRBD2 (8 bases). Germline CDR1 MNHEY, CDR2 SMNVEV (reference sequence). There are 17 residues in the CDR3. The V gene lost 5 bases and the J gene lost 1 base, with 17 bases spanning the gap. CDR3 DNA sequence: TGTGCCAGCAGTCGGGGGGGACAGTTAGGGAACACCGGGGAGCTGTTTTTT. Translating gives CASSRGGQLGNTGELFF.

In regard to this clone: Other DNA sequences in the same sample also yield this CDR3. The CDR3 sequence: CASTRAGGYTF. The CDR3 nucleotides are TGTGCCAGCACTCGAGCGGGTGGCTACACCTTC. The chain links TRBV6-1 to TRBJ1-2, with no clear D. Trimming shortened V by 7 bases and J by 7 bases, and 10 bases separated the two germline ends. Germline values: CDR1 MNHNS, CDR2 SASEGT. The CDR3 extends over 11 amino acids.

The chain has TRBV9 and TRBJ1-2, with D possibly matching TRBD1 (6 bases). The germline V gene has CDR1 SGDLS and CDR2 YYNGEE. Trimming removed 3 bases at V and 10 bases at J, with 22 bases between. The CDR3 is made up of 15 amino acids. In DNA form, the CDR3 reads TGTGCCAGCAGCGCCCGACGCGGGGGCCGCGGGACCTACACCTTC. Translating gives CASSARRGGRGTYTF.

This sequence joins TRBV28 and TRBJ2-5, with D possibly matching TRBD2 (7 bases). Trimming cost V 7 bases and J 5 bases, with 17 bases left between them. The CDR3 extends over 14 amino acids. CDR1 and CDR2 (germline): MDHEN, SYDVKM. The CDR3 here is CASTLGGAWETQYF. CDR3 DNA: TGTGCCAGCACCTTAGGGGGGGCTTGGGAGACCCAGTACTTC.

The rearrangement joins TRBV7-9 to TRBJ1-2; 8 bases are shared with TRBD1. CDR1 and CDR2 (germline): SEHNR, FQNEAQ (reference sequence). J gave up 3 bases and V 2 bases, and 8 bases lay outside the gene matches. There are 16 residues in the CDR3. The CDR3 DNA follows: TGTGCCAGCAGCTTAAGAGACAGGGGTCTGCACTATGGCTACACCTTC. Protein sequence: CASSLRDRGLHYGYTF.

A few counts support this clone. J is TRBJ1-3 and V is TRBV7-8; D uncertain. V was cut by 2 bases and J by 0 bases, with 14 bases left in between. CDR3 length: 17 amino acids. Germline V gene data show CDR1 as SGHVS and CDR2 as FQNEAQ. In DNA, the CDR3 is TGTGCCAGCAGCTTATCAGTGGGCAGGCTCTCTGGAAACACCATATATTTT. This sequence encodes CASSLSVGRLSGNTIYF.

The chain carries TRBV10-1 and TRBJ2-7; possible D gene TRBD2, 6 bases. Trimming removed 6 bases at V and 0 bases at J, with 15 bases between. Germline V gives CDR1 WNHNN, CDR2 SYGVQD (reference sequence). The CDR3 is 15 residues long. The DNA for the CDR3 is TGCGCCAGCAGCGATCCGGGACTCAGCTCCTACGAGCAGTACTTC. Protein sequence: CASSDPGLSSYEQYF.

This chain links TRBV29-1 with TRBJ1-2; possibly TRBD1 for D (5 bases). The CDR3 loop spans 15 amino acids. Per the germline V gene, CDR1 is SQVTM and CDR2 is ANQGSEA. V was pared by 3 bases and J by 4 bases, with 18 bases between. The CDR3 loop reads CSVEDTVRLFYGYTF. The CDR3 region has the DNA TGCAGCGTTGAGGACACCGTAAGATTATTCTATGGCTACACCTTC.

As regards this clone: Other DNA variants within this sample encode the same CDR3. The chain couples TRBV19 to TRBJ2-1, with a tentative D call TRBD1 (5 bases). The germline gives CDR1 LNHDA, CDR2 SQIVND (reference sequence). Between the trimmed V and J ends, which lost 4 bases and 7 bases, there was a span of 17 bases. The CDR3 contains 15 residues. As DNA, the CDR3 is TGTGCCAGTAGTACCGACAGAGACTTACCAAATGAGCAGTTCTTC. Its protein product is CASSTDRDLPNEQFF.

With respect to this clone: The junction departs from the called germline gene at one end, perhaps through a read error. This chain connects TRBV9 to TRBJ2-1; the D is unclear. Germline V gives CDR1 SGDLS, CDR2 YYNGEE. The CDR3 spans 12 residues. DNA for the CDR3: TGTGCCAGCAGCGGAGACCCGCCGACAATGGTCTTC. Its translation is CASSGDPPTMVF.